This T cell receptor beta chain was captured in a study of T cell changes during pregnancy in multiple sclerosis. Sequencing used immunoSEQ multiplex PCR; TCRdb keeps in-frame clones, though not all of them. Of roughly 30,000 clones listed, about 89% are singletons. The length of the CDR3 is 15 residues. Trimming removed 6 bases at V and 6 bases at J, with 21 bases between. The germline gives CDR1 MNHEY, CDR2 SMNVEV (reference sequence). The specimen was CD8+ T cells from peripheral blood mononuclear cells, collected before pregnancy. This chain joins TRBV27 and TRBJ2-7, with a weak D call TRBD2 (7 bases). This TCR derives from a female donor with multiple sclerosis, enrolled in a pregnancy study. The CDR3, as DNA: TGTGCCAGCAGAACCTCCCCGGGGGGCACGCGCGAGCAGTACTTC. It yields the protein CASRTSPGGTREQYF.